The source of this TCR beta chain is a study of blood T cell repertoires in COVID-19. Original analysis: The assay estimated nucleated cells by amplifying reference gene primers. Generated by immunoSEQ multiplex PCR, the TCRdb table keeps only in-frame clones and is missing some. V, J and clone size reflect that table, while D and trimming were determined from the DNA. The profile shows roughly 230,000 clones, about nine tenths of them singletons. This CDR3 is 15 amino acids long. Trimming left V 0 bases short and J 1 base short, with 7 bases between. Germline values: CDR1 SEHNR, CDR2 FQNEAQ (reference sequence).

The sequencing sample was made of PBMCs or T cells enriched from blood (not recorded which). The sequence came from a young man in a cohort exposed to, infected with or recovered from COVID-19 (not recorded which). The chain recombines TRBV7-9 with TRBJ1-3; no reliable D call. The CDR3 DNA is TGTGCCAGCAGCTTAGCCCCGGGGTCTGGAAACACCATATATTTT. Translated, it gives CASSLAPGSGNTIYF.